Below, 11 T cell receptor beta chains from the same sample are listed, as sequenced in a study of a mutant IDH1 vaccine in newly diagnosed glioma. Sample time point: week 47, end of study. The study gave 300 ug of mutant IDH1 20-mer peptide per vaccine dose, with topical imiquimod. Sequencing was performed with immunoSEQ multiplex PCR; in TCRdb, only in-frame clones are kept and a portion is missing. The data hold fewer than 95,000 clones, with roughly four fifths observed a single time. These receptors' targets are unknown. The sequenced sample was PBMCs, obtained from a glioma patient whose treatment included an IDH1 peptide vaccine. The receptors here all came from a man in his forties with glioma.

CDR3 DNA sequence: TGTGCCAGCAGGAAGGGGGACTCGAACACTGAAGCTTTCTTT. Translating it yields CASRKGDSNTEAFF. V usage is TRBV11-3 and J usage is TRBJ1-1, with TRBD1 as a possible D gene (6 bases). V was trimmed by 6 bases and J by 1 base, leaving 12 bases between them. The CDR3 loop spans 14 amino acids. Germline CDR1 reads SGHNT; CDR2 reads YENEEA.

This chain joins TRBV5-1 and TRBJ1-2; 8 positions match TRBD1. The germline V gene encodes CDR1 SGHRS and CDR2 YFSETQ. The trim removed 0 bases at V and 5 bases at J, leaving 6 bases unmatched. The CDR3 totals 15 residues. The CDR3 DNA is TGCGCCAGCAGCTTGGATCCGACAGGGGTATATGGCTACACCTTC. Translation: CASSLDPTGVYGYTF.

This chain links TRBV5-5 with TRBJ2-5; D gene uncertain. Deletions cut 1 base from V and 5 bases from J, with 12 bases between. The CDR3 consists of 14 residues. In germline, CDR1 is SGHKS, CDR2 YYEKEE (reference sequence). The CDR3 here is CASSLWALEETQYF. The CDR3 bases are TGTGCCAGCAGCTTGTGGGCACTGGAGGAGACCCAGTACTTC.

The chain links TRBV10-3 to TRBJ2-7; D perhaps matches TRBD2 (6 bases). Trimming left V 0 bases short and J 2 bases short, with 14 bases between. CDR3 length: 16 amino acids. Germline-derived CDR1 and CDR2 are ENHRY and SYGVKD. CDR3 amino acids: CAISESRRDTPYEQYF. As DNA, the CDR3 is TGTGCCATCAGTGAGTCTAGGAGGGATACCCCCTACGAGCAGTACTTC.

The chain uses TRBV14 and TRBJ1-2; 7 bases fit TRBD1. V shed 2 bases, J shed 5 bases, and the junction held 2 bases outside the gene matches. Germline CDR1 reads SGHDN; CDR2 reads FVKESK. The CDR3 is 13 residues long. Written as DNA, the CDR3 is TGTGCCAGCAGCCAATTGACAGGGTATGGCTACACCTTC. Protein product: CASSQLTGYGYTF. Combining the CDR3 with reference TRBV14 and TRBJ1-2 gives the whole variable domain EAGVTQFPSHSVIEKGQTVTLRCDPISGHDNLYWYRRVMGKEIKFLLHFVKESKQDESGMPNNRFLAERTGGTYSTLKVQPAELEDSGVYFCASSQLTGYGYTFGSGTRLTVV.

The V call is TRBV5-4, the J call TRBJ1-3, with TRBD1 matching over 7 bases. The ends lost 4 bases at V and 7 bases at J; junction bases unmatched: 11. Germline V CDR1 and CDR2: SGHNT, YYREEE (reference sequence). The CDR3 runs to 15 residues. The CDR3 coding sequence is TGTGCCAGCAGCCCGTGGACAGGCGGGGCGAACACCATATATTTT. Its protein product is CASSPWTGGANTIYF.

The V and J genes are TRBV13 and TRBJ2-1, with D maybe TRBD1 (5 bases). Germline CDR1 and CDR2: PRHDT and FYEKMQ (reference sequence). V was shortened by 4 bases and J by 2 bases, with 9 bases between the two germline ends. The CDR3 totals 14 residues. The CDR3 spells CASSSQVTYNEQFF. The CDR3 DNA reads TGTGCCAGCAGCTCACAGGTCACCTACAATGAGCAGTTCTTC.

The chain recombines TRBV27 with TRBJ2-7, with D hard to call. The CDR3 length is 12 residues. In germline, CDR1 is MNHEY, CDR2 SMNVEV (reference sequence). V was cut by 7 bases and J by 6 bases, with 13 bases left in between. For the CDR3, the DNA is TGTGCCAGCAAAACGGCGGTAGGCGAGCAGTACTTC. Encoded protein: CASKTAVGEQYF.

The DNA of the CDR3 is TGTGCCAGTAGTGACGAGGCTGGAAACACCATATATTTT. Its translation: CASSDEAGNTIYF. V gene TRBV19 combines with J gene TRBJ1-3; D not resolved. Between the trimmed V and J ends, which lost 5 bases and 2 bases, there was a span of 7 bases. This CDR3 spans 13 amino acids. The germline V gene has CDR1 LNHDA and CDR2 SQIVND (reference sequence).

This clone was detected once. This chain connects TRBV9 to TRBJ2-5, with 7 bases aligning to TRBD2. V shed 2 bases and J 2 bases; nucleotides not matched to a gene: 15. This CDR3 contains 18 residues. Germline assignment: CDR1 SGDLS and CDR2 YYNGEE. CDR3 nucleotides: TGTGCCAGCAGCGTCCAACCCGCCGACCAGGGACTACAAGAGACCCAGTACTTC. It codes for CASSVQPADQGLQETQYF.

The table lists this clone with a count of one. The chain recombines TRBV30 with TRBJ1-2, with 9 bases aligning to TRBD1. The CDR3 consists of 15 residues. Germline-derived CDR1 and CDR2 are GTSNPN and SVGIG (reference sequence). Unmatched junction bases numbered 4, after V lost 2 bases and J lost 0 bases. CDR3 in DNA: TGTGCCTGGAGTCTAGGGACAGGGACTAACTATGGCTACACCTTC. Translating it yields CAWSLGTGTNYGYTF.